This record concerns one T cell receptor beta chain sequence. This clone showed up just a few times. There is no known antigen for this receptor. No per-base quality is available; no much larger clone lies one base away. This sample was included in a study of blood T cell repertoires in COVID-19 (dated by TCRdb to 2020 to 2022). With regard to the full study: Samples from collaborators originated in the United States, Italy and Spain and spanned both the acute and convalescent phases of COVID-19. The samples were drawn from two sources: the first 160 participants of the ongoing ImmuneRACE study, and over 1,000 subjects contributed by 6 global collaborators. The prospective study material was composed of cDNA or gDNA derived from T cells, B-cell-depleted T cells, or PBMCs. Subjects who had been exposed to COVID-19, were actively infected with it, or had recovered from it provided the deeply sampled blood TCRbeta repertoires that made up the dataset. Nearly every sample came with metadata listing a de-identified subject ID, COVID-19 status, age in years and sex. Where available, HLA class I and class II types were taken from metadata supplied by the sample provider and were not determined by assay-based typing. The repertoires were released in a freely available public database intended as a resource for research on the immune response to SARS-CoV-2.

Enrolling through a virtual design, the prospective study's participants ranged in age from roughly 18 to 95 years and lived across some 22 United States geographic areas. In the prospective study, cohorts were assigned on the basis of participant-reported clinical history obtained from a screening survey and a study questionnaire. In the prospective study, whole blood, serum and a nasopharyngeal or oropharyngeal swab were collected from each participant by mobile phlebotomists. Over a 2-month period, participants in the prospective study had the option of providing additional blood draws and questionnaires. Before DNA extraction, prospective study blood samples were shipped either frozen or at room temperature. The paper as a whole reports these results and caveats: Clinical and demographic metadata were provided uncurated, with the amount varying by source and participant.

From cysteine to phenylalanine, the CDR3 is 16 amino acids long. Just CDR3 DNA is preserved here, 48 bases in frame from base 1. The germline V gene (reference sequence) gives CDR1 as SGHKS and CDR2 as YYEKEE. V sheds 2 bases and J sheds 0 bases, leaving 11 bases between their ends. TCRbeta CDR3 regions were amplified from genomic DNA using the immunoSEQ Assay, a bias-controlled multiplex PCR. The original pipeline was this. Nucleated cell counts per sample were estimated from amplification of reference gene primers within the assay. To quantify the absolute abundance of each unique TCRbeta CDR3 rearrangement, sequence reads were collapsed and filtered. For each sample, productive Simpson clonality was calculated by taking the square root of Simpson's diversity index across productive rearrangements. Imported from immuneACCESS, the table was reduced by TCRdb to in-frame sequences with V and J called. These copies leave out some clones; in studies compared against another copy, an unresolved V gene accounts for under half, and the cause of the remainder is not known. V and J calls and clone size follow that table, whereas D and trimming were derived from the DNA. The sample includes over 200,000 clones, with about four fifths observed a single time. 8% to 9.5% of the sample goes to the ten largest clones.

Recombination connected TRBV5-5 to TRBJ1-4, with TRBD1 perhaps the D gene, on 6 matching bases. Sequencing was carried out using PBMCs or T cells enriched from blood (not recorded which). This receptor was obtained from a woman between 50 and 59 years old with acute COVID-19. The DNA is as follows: TGTGCCAGCAGCTTAGTCAGGGGCCCAACTAATGAAAAACTGTTTTTT. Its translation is CASSLVRGPTNEKLFF.